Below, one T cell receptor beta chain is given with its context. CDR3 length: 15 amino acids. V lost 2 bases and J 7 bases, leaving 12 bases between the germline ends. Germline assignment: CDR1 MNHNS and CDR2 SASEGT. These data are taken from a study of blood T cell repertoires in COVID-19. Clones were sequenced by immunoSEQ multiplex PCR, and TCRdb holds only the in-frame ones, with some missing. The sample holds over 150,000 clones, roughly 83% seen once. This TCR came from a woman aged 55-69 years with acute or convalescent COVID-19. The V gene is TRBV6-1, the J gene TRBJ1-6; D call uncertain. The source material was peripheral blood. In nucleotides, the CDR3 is TGTGCCAGCAGTGAAATACGGAGAGCAAATTCACCCCTCCACTTT. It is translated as CASSEIRRANSPLHF.